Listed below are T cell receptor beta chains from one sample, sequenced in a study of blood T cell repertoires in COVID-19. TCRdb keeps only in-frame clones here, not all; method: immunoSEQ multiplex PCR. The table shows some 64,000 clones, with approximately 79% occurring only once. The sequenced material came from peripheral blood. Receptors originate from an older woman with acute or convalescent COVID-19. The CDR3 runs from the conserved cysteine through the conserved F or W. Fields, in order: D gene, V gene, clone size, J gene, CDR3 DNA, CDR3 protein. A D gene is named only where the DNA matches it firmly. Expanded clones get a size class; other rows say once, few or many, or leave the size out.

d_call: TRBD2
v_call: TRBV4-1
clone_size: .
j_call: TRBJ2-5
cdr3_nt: TGCGCCAGCAGCCAAGATGGGACTAGAGAGACCCAGTACTTC
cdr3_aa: CASSQDGTRETQYF

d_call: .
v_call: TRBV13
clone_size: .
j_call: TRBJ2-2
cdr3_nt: TGTGCCAGCAGCCCCCTCTCAGGGACCGGGGAGCTGTTTTTT
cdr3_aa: CASSPLSGTGELFF

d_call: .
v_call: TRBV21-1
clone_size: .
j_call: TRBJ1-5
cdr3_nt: TGTGCCAGCAGCCATCGCAGGGGTGGGGACAATCAGCCCCAGCATTTT
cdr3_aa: CASSHRRGGDNQPQHF

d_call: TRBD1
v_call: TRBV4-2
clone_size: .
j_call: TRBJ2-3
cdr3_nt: TGTGCCAGCAGCCTACTTACGGGACAGGGCACAGATACGCAGTATTTT
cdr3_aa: CASSLLTGQGTDTQYF

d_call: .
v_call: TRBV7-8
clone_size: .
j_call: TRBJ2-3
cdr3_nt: TGTGCCAGCAGCCGACCTAGCCATACGCAGTATTTT
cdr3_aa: CASSRPSHTQYF

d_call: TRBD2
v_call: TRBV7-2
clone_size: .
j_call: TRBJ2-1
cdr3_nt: TGTGCCAGCAACGCCTGGACTAGGTTGATGAATGAGCAGTTCTTC
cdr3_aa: CASNAWTRLMNEQFF

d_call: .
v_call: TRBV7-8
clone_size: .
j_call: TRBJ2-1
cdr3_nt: TGTGCGGTGGGGCAGGGCATGGTCAATGAGCAGTTCTTC
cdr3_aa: CAVGQGMVNEQFF

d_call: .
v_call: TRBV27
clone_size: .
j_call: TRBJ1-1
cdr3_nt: TGTGCCAGCAGCCTAAACAATGCGGGCGCTGAAGCTTTCTTT
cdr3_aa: CASSLNNAGAEAFF

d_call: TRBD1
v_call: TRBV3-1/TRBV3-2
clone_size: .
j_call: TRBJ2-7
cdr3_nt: TGTGCCAGTTCGACAGGGTGGAGATACGAGCAGTACTTC
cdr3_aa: CASSTGWRYEQYF

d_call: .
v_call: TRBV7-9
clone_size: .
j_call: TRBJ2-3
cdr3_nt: TGTGCCAGCCAAGCCCTAGCCGGCACAGATACGCAGTATTTT
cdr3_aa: CASQALAGTDTQYF

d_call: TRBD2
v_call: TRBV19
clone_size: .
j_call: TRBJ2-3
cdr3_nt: TGTGCCAGTAGTTCGACCCGGACTAGCGGGGGGGCAGATACGCAGTATTTT
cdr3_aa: CASSSTRTSGGADTQYF

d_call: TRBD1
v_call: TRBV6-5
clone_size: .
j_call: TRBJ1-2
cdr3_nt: TGTGCCAGCAGTCGACAGGGGAACTATGGCTACACCTTC
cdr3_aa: CASSRQGNYGYTF

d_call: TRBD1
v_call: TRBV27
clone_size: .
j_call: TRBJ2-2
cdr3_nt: TGTGCCAGCAGTTTAGACAGGGGGCTTGACACCGGGGAGCTGTTTTTT
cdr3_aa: CASSLDRGLDTGELFF

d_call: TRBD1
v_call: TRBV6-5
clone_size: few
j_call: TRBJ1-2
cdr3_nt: TGTGCCAGCAGGGGGACAGCCGAAACTAGCGGCTACACCTTC
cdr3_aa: CASRGTAETSGYTF

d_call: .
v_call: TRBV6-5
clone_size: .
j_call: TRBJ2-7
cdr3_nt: TGTGCCAGCAGTTTATCTGGAGCCTACGAGCAGTACTTC
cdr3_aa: CASSLSGAYEQYF

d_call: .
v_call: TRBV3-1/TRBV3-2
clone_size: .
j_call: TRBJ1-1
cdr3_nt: TGTGCCAGCAGCCAGGGCATATCCACTGAAGCTTTCTTT
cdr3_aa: CASSQGISTEAFF

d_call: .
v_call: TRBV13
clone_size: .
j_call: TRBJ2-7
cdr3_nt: TGTGCCAGCAGACCTACAGGCCTCTACGAGCAGTACTTC
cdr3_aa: CASRPTGLYEQYF

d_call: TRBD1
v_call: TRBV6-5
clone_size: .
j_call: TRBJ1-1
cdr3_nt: TGTGCCAGCGCCCTTGCTACAGGGGGGATGGAAGCTTTCTTT
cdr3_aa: CASALATGGMEAFF

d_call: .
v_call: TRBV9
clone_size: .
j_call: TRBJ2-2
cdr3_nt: TGTGCCAGCAGCATTTTGAGTGGTGCCGGGGAGCTGTTTTTT
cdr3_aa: CASSILSGAGELFF

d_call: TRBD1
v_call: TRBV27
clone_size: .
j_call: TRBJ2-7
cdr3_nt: TGTGCCAGCAGTTTATCCGCCGGGACAGGGGTCCACGAGCAGTACTTC
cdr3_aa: CASSLSAGTGVHEQYF

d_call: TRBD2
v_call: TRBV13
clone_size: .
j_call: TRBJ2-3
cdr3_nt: TGTGCCAGCTGGTCGGCTAGCGGGGGGTCGGGCACAGATACGCAGTATTTT
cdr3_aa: CASWSASGGSGTDTQYF

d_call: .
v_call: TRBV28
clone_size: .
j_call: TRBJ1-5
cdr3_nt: TGTGCCAGCAGTTTAATAGGGGGAAATCAGCCCCAGCATTTT
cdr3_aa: CASSLIGGNQPQHF

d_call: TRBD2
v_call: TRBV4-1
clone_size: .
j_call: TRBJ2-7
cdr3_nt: TGCGCCAGCAGCCCCGGCCCAACTAGCGGTACCTACGAGCAGTACTTC
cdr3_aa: CASSPGPTSGTYEQYF

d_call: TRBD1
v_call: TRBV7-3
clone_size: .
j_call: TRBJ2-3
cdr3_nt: TGTGCCAGCAGCCGACAGGGTATAAGCACAGATACGCAGTATTTT
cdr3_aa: CASSRQGISTDTQYF

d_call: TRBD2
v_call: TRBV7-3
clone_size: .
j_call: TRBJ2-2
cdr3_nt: TGTGCCAGCAGCCAGAGTGCTAGCGGAAACACCGGGGAGCTGTTTTTT
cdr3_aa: CASSQSASGNTGELFF

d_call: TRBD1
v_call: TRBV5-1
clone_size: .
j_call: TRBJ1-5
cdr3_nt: TGCGCCAGCAGCCCCGACAGGGGCAATCAGCCCCAGCATTTT
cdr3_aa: CASSPDRGNQPQHF

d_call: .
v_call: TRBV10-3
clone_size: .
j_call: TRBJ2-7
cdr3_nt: TGTGCCATCAGGGAGGAGAAATATGACAGCTACGAGCAGTACTTC
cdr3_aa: CAIREEKYDSYEQYF

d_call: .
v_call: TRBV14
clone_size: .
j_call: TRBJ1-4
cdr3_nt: TGTGCCAGCAGCCTCAAGCAGGGGTCGGGTGAAAAACTGTTTTTT
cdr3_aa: CASSLKQGSGEKLFF

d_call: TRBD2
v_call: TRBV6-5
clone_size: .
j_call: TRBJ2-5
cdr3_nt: TGTGCCAGCAGTTCTCCTTGGGGGGGACAAGAGACCCAGTACTTC
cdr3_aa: CASSSPWGGQETQYF

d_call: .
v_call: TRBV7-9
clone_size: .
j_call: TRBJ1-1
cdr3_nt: TGTGCCACCCGACAGACCACTTACACTGAAGCTTTCTTT
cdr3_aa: CATRQTTYTEAFF

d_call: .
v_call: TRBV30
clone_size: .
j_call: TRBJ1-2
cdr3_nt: TGTGCCTGGGTCGTAGACTATGGCTACACCTTC
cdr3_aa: CAWVVDYGYTF

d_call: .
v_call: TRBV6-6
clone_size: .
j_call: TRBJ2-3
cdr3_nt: TGTGCCAGCAGTTTCGGACAGAGCACAGATACGCAGTATTTT
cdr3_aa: CASSFGQSTDTQYF

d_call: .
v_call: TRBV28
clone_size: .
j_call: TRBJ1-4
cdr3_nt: TGTGCCAGCAGTATCTGGGCTCAGGCGGGAAAACTGTTTTTT
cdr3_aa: CASSIWAQAGKLFF

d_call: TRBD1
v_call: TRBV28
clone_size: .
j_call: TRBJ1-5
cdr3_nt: TGTGCCAGCAGTTTGCCGGGACAGGGGATCAAGCCCCAGCATTTT
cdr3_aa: CASSLPGQGIKPQHF

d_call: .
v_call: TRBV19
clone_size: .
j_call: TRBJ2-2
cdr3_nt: TGTGCCAGTAGTCCGCAGGCCGGCACCGGGGAGCTGTTTTTT
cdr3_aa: CASSPQAGTGELFF

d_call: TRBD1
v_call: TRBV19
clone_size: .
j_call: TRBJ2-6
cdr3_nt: TGTGCCAGTCTGAGGGGGACAGGGTCCTCTGGGGCCAACGTCCTGACTTTC
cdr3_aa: CASLRGTGSSGANVLTF

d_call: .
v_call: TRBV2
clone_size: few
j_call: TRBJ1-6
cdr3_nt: TGTGCCAGCAGTAATGACAGGTATTCACCCCTCCACTTT
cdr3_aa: CASSNDRYSPLHF

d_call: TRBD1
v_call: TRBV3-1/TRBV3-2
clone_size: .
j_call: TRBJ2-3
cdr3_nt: TGTGCCAGCAGCCAAGTGCCGGACAGGACAGATACGCAGTATTTT
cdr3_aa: CASSQVPDRTDTQYF

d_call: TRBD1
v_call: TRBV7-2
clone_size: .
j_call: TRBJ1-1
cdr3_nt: TGTGCCAGCAGCTCCAATCCAGGGGGTTCTACTGAAGCTTTCTTT
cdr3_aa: CASSSNPGGSTEAFF

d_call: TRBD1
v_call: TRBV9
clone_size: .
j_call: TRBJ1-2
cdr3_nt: TGTGCCAGCAGCGAGGGGACAGGACCCCTTTATGGCTACACCTTC
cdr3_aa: CASSEGTGPLYGYTF

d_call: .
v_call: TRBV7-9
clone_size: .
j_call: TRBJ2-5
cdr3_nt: TGTGCCAGCAGCCGAAATTTCCCTTCGGTCCAAGAGACCCAGTACTTC
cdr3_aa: CASSRNFPSVQETQYF

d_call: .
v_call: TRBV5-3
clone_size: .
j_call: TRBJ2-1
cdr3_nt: TGTGCCAGAAGCTTGGGGAGTTGGAGCTCCTACAATGAGCAGTTCTTC
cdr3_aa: CARSLGSWSSYNEQFF

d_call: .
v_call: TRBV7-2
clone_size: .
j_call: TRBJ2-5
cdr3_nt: TGTGCCAGCAGCTTTCGTCAACGAGGCCCGGGGGCCCAGTACTTC
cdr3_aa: CASSFRQRGPGAQYF

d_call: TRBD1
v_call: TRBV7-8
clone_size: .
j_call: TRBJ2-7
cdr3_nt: TGTGCCAGCAGCTTCGAGACAGGGGGCGGCGAGCAGTACTTC
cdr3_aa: CASSFETGGGEQYF

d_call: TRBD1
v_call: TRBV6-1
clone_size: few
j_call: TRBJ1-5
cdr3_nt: TGTGCCAGCAGTGACGGGGGACAGGGTTACAATCAGCCCCAGCATTTT
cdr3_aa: CASSDGGQGYNQPQHF

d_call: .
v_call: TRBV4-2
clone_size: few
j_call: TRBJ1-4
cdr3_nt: TGTGCCAGCAGCCAAGATCGGGAGGGTGAAAAACTGTTTTTT
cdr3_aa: CASSQDREGEKLFF

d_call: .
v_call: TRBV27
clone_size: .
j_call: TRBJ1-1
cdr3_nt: TGTGCCAGCAGTTTAGGAACAGCGGAGTATCGCACTGAAGCTTTCTTT
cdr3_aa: CASSLGTAEYRTEAFF

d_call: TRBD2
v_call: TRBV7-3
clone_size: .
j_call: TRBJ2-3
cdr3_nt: TGTGCCAGCAGCCCTTCCCGGGGGGGCACAGATACGCAGTATTTT
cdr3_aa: CASSPSRGGTDTQYF

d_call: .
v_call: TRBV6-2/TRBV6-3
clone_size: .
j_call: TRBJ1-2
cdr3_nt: TGTGCCAGCAGTTACACAGGATATGGCTACACCTTC
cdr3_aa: CASSYTGYGYTF

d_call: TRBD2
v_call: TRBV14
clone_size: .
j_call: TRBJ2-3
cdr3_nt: TGTGCCAGCAGCCAGCACCCAAGGAGCGGGGACGTGGATGGGAAAACGCAGTATTTT
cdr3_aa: CASSQHPRSGDVDGKTQYF

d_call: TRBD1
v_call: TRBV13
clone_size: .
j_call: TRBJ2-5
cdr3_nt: TGTGCCAGCAGCTCGAGCGAGGACAGGGGGGCATACTTC
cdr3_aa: CASSSSEDRGAYF

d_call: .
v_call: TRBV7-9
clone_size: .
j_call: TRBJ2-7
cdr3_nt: TGTGCCAGCAGCTTAGTTCCAGGTATCCACGAGCAGTACTTC
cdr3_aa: CASSLVPGIHEQYF

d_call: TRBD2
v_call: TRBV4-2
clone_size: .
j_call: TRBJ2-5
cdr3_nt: TGTGCCAGCAGCATAGCGGGGGGGTTACAAGAGACCCAGTACTTC
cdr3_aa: CASSIAGGLQETQYF

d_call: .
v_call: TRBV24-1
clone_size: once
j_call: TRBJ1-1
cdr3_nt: TGTGCCACCAGTCAGGGTAGCTCCACTGAAGCTTTCTTT
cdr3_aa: CATSQGSSTEAFF

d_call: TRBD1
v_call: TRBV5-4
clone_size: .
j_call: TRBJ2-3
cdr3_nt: TGTGCCAGCAGCCCGACCCTAGACAGGGTCACAGATACGCAGTATTTT
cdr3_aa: CASSPTLDRVTDTQYF